Below, 13 T cell receptor beta chains from the same sample are listed, as sequenced in a study of cytomegalovirus exposure and HLA in healthy donors (dated by TCRdb to between 2016 and 2019). The method behind the library was the immunoSEQ multiplex PCR assay. A mixture of 60 forward primers for TCR Vbeta segments and 13 reverse primers for TCR Jbeta segments was used in the multiplex PCR. The table comes from immuneACCESS by way of TCRdb, which keeps in-frame sequences with V and J called. Part of the clones is missing from these tables; in studies checked, under half for an unresolved V gene and the rest for unknown reasons. The sample table records about 180,000 clones; roughly 84% of these occur just once. The leading ten clones occupy approximately 1.2% of the sample. The material sequenced was PBMCs. The receptor set was obtained from a boy between 2 and 10 years old in good health and CMV-seronegative.

V usage is TRBV4-1 and J usage is TRBJ1-1, with 10 bases fitting TRBD1. The CDR3 consists of 20 residues. With 1 base clipped from V and 0 bases from J, the junction kept 14 bases outside the gene matches. Germline values: CDR1 MGHRA, CDR2 YSYEKL. The CDR3 reads CASSQGTRGTGVFMNTEAFF. In nucleotides, the CDR3 is TGCGCCAGCAGCCAAGGGACACGGGGGACAGGGGTTTTTATGAACACTGAAGCTTTCTTT.

CDR3 in DNA: TGTGCCAGCAGTTACTCGAGTACCAGCGTGAACACTGAAGCTTTCTTT. This gives the protein CASSYSSTSVNTEAFF. V gene TRBV6-5 combines with J gene TRBJ1-1, with no clear D. This CDR3 is 16 amino acids long. Germline V gene sequence: CDR1 MNHEY, CDR2 SVGAGI. Trimming removed 0 bases at V and 0 bases at J, with 11 bases between.

This rearrangement joins TRBV10-3 to TRBJ2-5; 8 positions agree with TRBD1. Trimming cost V 6 bases and J 5 bases; bases outside gene matches: 8. The CDR3 loop spans 14 amino acids. Germline V CDR1 and CDR2: ENHRY, SYGVKD. The DNA of the CDR3 is TGTGCCATCAGATCAGGGGGCGAAGGGGAGACCCAGTACTTC. It specifies CAIRSGGEGETQYF.

This chain uses TRBV30 with TRBJ2-5; maybe TRBD2 (6 bases). V dropped 3 bases and J dropped 5 bases, with 7 bases sitting between them. Germline V gene sequence: CDR1 GTSNPN, CDR2 SVGIG (reference sequence). This CDR3 has 11 residues. The CDR3 loop is CAWSGGETQYF. In DNA form, the CDR3 reads TGTGCCTGGAGCGGGGGTGAGACCCAGTACTTC.

The CDR3 DNA reads TGTGCCAGTAGTATGCCGGCGGGGGGCCCGTACCAAGAGACCCAGTACTTC. Its translation is CASSMPAGGPYQETQYF. This chain uses TRBV19 with TRBJ2-5; TRBD2 matches at 8 bases. The CDR3 spans 17 residues. The germline V gene has CDR1 LNHDA and CDR2 SQIVND (reference sequence). V was clipped by 3 bases and J by 0 bases; unmatched bases: 9.

This chain links TRBV29-1 with TRBJ1-2, with no clear D. CDR3 length: 13 residues. Germline V gene sequence: CDR1 SQVTM, CDR2 ANQGSEA. Trimming took off 3 bases at V and 4 bases at J, with 12 bases between the two ends. The CDR3 region is CSVERAEGYGYTF. In nucleotides, the CDR3 is TGCAGCGTTGAGAGGGCAGAGGGCTATGGCTACACCTTC.

CDR3 in DNA: TGTGCCAGCTCACCACCGGGGGGGGAGAGCACAGATACGCAGTATTTT. Translation: CASSPPGGESTDTQYF. This chain connects TRBV18 to TRBJ2-3, with 7 bases aligning to TRBD2. Germline trimming cut 0 bases from V and 0 bases from J; bases unmatched to any gene: 3. The germline V gene has CDR1 KGHSH and CDR2 LQKENI. This CDR3 comprises 16 residues.

J is TRBJ1-2 and V is TRBV7-8, with D possibly being TRBD1 (5 bases). Germline assignment: CDR1 SGHVS and CDR2 FQNEAQ. CDR3 length: 14 residues. Trimming pared 5 bases from V and 6 bases from J, leaving 16 bases between. The CDR3 reads CASSARVITDGYTF. The DNA for the CDR3 is TGTGCCAGCAGCGCCAGGGTCATCACGGATGGCTACACCTTC.

This chain's CDR3 is CASSLSWNTEAFF. The CDR3 nucleotides read TGTGCCAGCAGCTTATCCTGGAACACTGAAGCTTTCTTT. This chain links TRBV7-9 with TRBJ1-1; D is unresolved. The germline gives CDR1 SEHNR, CDR2 FQNEAQ (reference sequence). Trimming left V 2 bases short and J 1 base short, with 5 bases between. The CDR3 totals 13 residues. Variable domain in full (rest from reference TRBV7-9 and TRBJ1-1): DTGVSQNPRHKITKRGQNVTFRCDPISEHNRLYWYRQTLGQGPEFLTYFQNEAQLEKSRLLSDRFSAERPKGSFSTLEIQRTEQGDSAMYLCASSLSWNTEAFFGQGTRLTVV.

The rearrangement uses TRBV30 and TRBJ2-1; 9 bases map to TRBD2. Trimming at V came to 6 bases and at J to 5 bases, leaving 8 bases not matched to a gene. This CDR3 comprises 14 residues. Germline V gene sequence: CDR1 GTSNPN, CDR2 SVGIG (reference sequence). The CDR3 DNA is TGTGCCTGCGACGGCGGGAGGGCCCACAATGAGCAGTTCTTC. Its translation is CACDGGRAHNEQFF.

This chain links TRBV5-1 with TRBJ1-2; maybe TRBD1 (6 bases). This CDR3 is built from 12 residues. Germline CDR1 is SGHRS and CDR2 is YFSETQ. The V and J ends lost 5 bases and 2 bases respectively, with 7 bases between them. CDR3 coding DNA: TGCGCCAGCAGTCAGGGGAACTATGGCTACACCTTC. Residues: CASSQGNYGYTF.

As for this clone: Relative to the germline gene, one junction end is altered; a read error may explain this. In DNA form, the CDR3 reads TGTGCTAGCAGCTTAGAGGCGGGATCTGAGCAGTTCTTC. Translating gives CASSLEAGSEQFF. This rearrangement joins TRBV7-7 to TRBJ2-1; D is perhaps TRBD2 (6 bases). CDR1 is SSHAT and CDR2 is FNYEAQ in the germline V gene (reference sequence). The CDR3 length is 13 residues.

The chain uses TRBV11-3 and TRBJ2-1; a possible D gene is TRBD1 (5 bases). V dropped 3 bases and J dropped 6 bases, with 9 bases sitting between them. The CDR3 is made up of 13 amino acids. The germline CDR1 and CDR2 sequences are SGHNT and YENEEA. This chain's CDR3 is CASSFSGANEQFF. The CDR3 coding sequence is TGTGCCAGCAGCTTCAGTGGGGCCAATGAGCAGTTCTTC.